This T cell receptor (beta chain) was identified in a study of cytomegalovirus exposure and HLA in healthy donors. V trimming: 6 bases; J trimming: 2 bases; junction bases outside the gene matches: 7. CDR3 length equals 16 residues. Germline V lookup: CDR1 MNHNY, CDR2 SVGAGI (reference sequence). PCR was performed using 60 Vbeta and 13 Jbeta primers. Profiling relied on immunoSEQ multiplex PCR, and the TCRdb table lists in-frame clones only, not all of them. This sample has about 160,000 clones, with 80% found just once. This clonotype was obtained from a man aged 18 to 30 in good health and CMV-seropositive. The sample consisted of PBMCs. The chain combines TRBV6-6 with TRBJ2-6, with 7 bases aligning to TRBD1. The CDR3 DNA sequence: TGTGCCAGCAGCCTGACAGGGTGGGCTGGGGCCAACGTCCTGACTTTC. Amino acids: CASSLTGWAGANVLTF.